This entry concerns a single T cell receptor (beta chain). The target antigen is unknown. V was trimmed by 2 bases and J by 4 bases, leaving 9 bases between them. The CDR3 contains 15 residues. The germline gives CDR1 SGHTA, CDR2 FQGTGA. These data belong to a study of neoadjuvant anti-PD-1 for oral cavity cancer. Study information: Around day 43, patients without progression received a fourth nivolumab dose before surgery. Study conclusions and caveats: Treg/Th17 ratio rose with pretreatment blood and fell with post-treatment tumor TCRbeta clonality. Expansion of preexisting intratumoral clones was suggested to aid response.

TCRdb's copy holds only in-frame clones and misses some; the assay was immunoSEQ multiplex PCR. The data hold 4,500 to 6,000 clones, with more than 45% observed a single time. The chain employs TRBV7-3 and TRBJ2-6; D is possibly TRBD2 (6 bases). Material: tumor tissue, obtained before nivolumab (anti-PD-1) treatment. The TCR originated in a person aged 35 to 85 with oral cavity squamous cell carcinoma. DNA of the CDR3: TGTGCCAGCAGCTTACAGGGACTCGGGGCCAACGTCCTGACTTTC. Encoded protein: CASSLQGLGANVLTF.